A single sample gave rise to the 31 T cell receptor beta chains below, sequenced in a study of T-cell memory formation after mild COVID-19. TCRdb analysed the 5' RACE reads with MiXCR anew, one entry per CDR3 protein. The sample includes some 300,000 distinct CDR3 sequences, 20% to 25% seen only once; the top ten take approximately 22%. Sequencing was performed on PBMCs or a T cell subset sorted from them (not recorded which). These receptors originate from a man younger than 30 who had mild COVID-19 (a few samples of this study predate the infection). Cell type and time point are not known.

The chain uses TRBV7-2 and TRBJ1-4; 7 positions match TRBD1. The CDR3 has 15 amino acids. V shed 5 bases, J shed 8 bases, and the junction held 11 bases outside the gene matches. Germline values: CDR1 SGHTA, CDR2 FQGNSA. The DNA of the CDR3 is TGTGCCAGCAGCCCCGGGACAGTTACCAGGGAAAAACTGTTTTTT. Its translation: CASSPGTVTREKLFF.

This clonotype showed up just a few times. The V gene is TRBV20-1, the J gene TRBJ1-1; D uncertain. From germline, CDR1 is DFQATT and CDR2 SNEGSKA (reference sequence). This CDR3 is built from 12 residues. V was cut by 2 bases and J by 1 base, with 5 bases left in between. The CDR3 sequence is CSARRQNTEAFF. CDR3 DNA: TGCAGTGCTAGACGTCAGAACACTGAAGCTTTCTTT.

This clonotype showed up just a few times. The chain employs TRBV6-5 and TRBJ2-3; no clear D. Trimming shortened V by 2 bases and J by 6 bases, and 9 bases separated the two germline ends. The CDR3 contains 13 residues. Germline V gives CDR1 MNHEY, CDR2 SVGAGI. The CDR3 reads CASSYRARDTQYF. In DNA form, the CDR3 reads TGTGCCAGCAGTTACCGGGCTAGGGATACGCAGTATTTT.

The chain carries TRBV7-2 and TRBJ2-3; D is unclear. V was clipped by 5 bases and J by 1 base, with 13 bases between them. Germline CDR1 and CDR2: SGHTA and FQGNSA. There are 15 residues in the CDR3. The CDR3 reads CASSPAPLGTDTQYF. The DNA of the CDR3 is TGTGCCAGCAGCCCAGCCCCCCTTGGCACAGATACGCAGTATTTT.

This clonotype occurred a few times. The chain couples TRBV4-1 to TRBJ2-3; 9 bases match TRBD1. The CDR3 spans 17 residues. Germline V gene lookup returns CDR1 MGHRA and CDR2 YSYEKL. The V and J ends lost 3 bases and 2 bases, in that order; junction bases with no gene match: 9. CDR3: CASSQDLGTGNTDTQYF. The CDR3 DNA follows: TGCGCCAGCAGCCAGGACCTCGGGACAGGGAACACAGATACGCAGTATTTT.

This clonotype occurred a few times. The chain employs TRBV7-8 and TRBJ1-1, with 9 bases identical to TRBD1. CDR1 SGHVS and CDR2 FQNEAQ come from the germline V gene. The CDR3 covers 13 residues. V was clipped by 1 base and J by 12 bases; unmatched bases: 6. CDR3 bases: TGTGCCAGCAGCTTAGGCCGGGACAGGGCCCCTTTCTTT. This codes for CASSLGRDRAPFF.

As concerns this clonotype: The CDR3 ends on some other residue instead of the conserved phenylalanine or tryptophan, so this is likely a read error. The rearrangement uses TRBV7-9 and TRBJ2-7; 8 bases agree with TRBD1. Germline V lookup: CDR1 SEHNR, CDR2 FQNEAQ (reference sequence). CDR3 length: 13 amino acids. V shed 3 bases and J 5 bases; nucleotides not matched to a gene: 3. The CDR3 DNA reads as TGTGCCAGCAGCTTCGACAGGGGCCACGAGCAGTACGGC. It codes for CASSFDRGHEQYG.

The V gene is TRBV5-1, the J gene TRBJ2-3; 13 positions match TRBD2. From germline, CDR1 is SGHRS and CDR2 YFSETQ. CDR3 length: 14 amino acids. V trimming: 6 bases; J trimming: 4 bases; junction bases outside the gene matches: 2. Here the CDR3 reads CASKTSGGADTQYF. The CDR3 coding sequence is TGCGCCAGCAAAACTAGCGGGGGGGCAGATACGCAGTATTTT.

V and J are TRBV12-3 or TRBV12-4 and TRBJ2-5; D gene unclear. Trimming took off 6 bases at V and 1 base at J, with 18 bases between the two ends. The CDR3 length is 16 residues. The CDR3 nucleotides read TGTGCCAGCAGCCGGATTAGGGCGTGGGGCCAAGAGACCCAGTACTTC. Amino acids: CASSRIRAWGQETQYF.

The chain is built from TRBV5-6 and TRBJ2-2; the D gene is possibly TRBD1 (5 bases). The CDR3 is 17 residues long. CDR1 and CDR2 from the germline V gene are SGHDT and YYEEEE. The ends were cut back, 1 base at V and 3 bases at J, with 16 bases in the middle. CDR3 amino acids: CASSLSEAPGYTGELFF. Here the CDR3 DNA reads TGTGCCAGCAGCTTGAGTGAGGCTCCAGGGTACACCGGGGAGCTGTTTTTT.

This clonotype was counted many times. V usage is TRBV7-2 and J usage is TRBJ1-4; D is perhaps TRBD1 (5 bases). The germline V gene has CDR1 SGHTA and CDR2 FQGNSA. The CDR3 is 13 residues long. The ends were cut back, 2 bases at V and 8 bases at J, with 9 bases in the middle. CDR3 nucleotides: TGTGCCAGCAGCTTAAGAGGGGAGGAAAAACTGTTTTTT. Encoded protein: CASSLRGEEKLFF.

This chain links TRBV4-2 with TRBJ2-1; TRBD2 matches at 8 bases. V shed 0 bases, J shed 9 bases, and the junction held 4 bases outside the gene matches. The CDR3 runs 14 residues. Per germline, CDR1 LGHNA and CDR2 YNFKEQ. As DNA, the CDR3 is TGTGCCAGCAGCCAAGAGGCGGGGGGCACTGAGCAGTTCTTC. Encoded protein: CASSQEAGGTEQFF.

The chain recombines TRBV7-9 with TRBJ2-6; no clear D gene. The ends were cut back, 4 bases at V and 0 bases at J, with 10 bases in the middle. CDR3 length: 16 residues. In germline, CDR1 is SEHNR, CDR2 FQNEAQ (reference sequence). The CDR3 DNA reads as TGTGCCAGCAGCTCCAGTACGGGCTCTGGGGCCAACGTCCTGACTTTC. This translates into CASSSSTGSGANVLTF.

This clonotype was counted between two and nine times. This chain uses TRBV11-2 with TRBJ2-1; 10 bases match TRBD1. From germline, CDR1 is SGHAT and CDR2 FQNNGV. The J segment lost 10 bases and the V segment lost 3 bases, leaving 3 bases of the junction unmatched. CDR3 size: 13 residues. The CDR3 region is CASSFGQGDEQFF. The CDR3 nucleotides are TGTGCCAGCAGCTTCGGACAGGGGGACGAGCAGTTCTTC. The variable domain in full, with the rest retrieved from reference TRBV11-2 and TRBJ2-1, is EAGVAQSPRYKIIEKRQSVAFWCNPISGHATLYWYQQILGQGPKLLIQFQNNGVVDDSQLPKDRFSAERLKGVDSTLKIQPAKLEDSAVYLCASSFGQGDEQFFGPGTRLTVL.

The chain combines TRBV5-1 with TRBJ2-5; D is unclear. This CDR3 region has 15 residues. Germline CDR1 is SGHRS and CDR2 is YFSETQ. Trimming shortened V by 4 bases and J by 1 base, and 14 bases separated the two germline ends. The CDR3 spells CASSASGPSQETQYF. As DNA, the CDR3 is TGCGCCAGCAGCGCCTCCGGACCCTCCCAAGAGACCCAGTACTTC.

This sequence joins TRBV29-1 and TRBJ1-5; no definite D call. The CDR3 loop spans 13 amino acids. Between the trimmed V and J ends, which lost 4 bases and 3 bases, there was a span of 10 bases. Per the germline V gene, CDR1 is SQVTM and CDR2 is ANQGSEA. CDR3 bases: TGCAGCGTTGGTGGGGATTTCAATCAGCCCCAGCATTTT. As protein: CSVGGDFNQPQHF.

The V gene is TRBV25-1, the J gene TRBJ2-3, with a tentative D call TRBD2 (5 bases). The CDR3 spans 14 residues. CDR1 is MGHDK and CDR2 is SYGVNS in the germline V gene. Trimming shortened V by 5 bases and J by 2 bases, and 11 bases separated the two germline ends. CDR3 DNA sequence: TGTGCCAGCAGTAAGGAGGAATTCACAGATACGCAGTATTTT. Amino acid sequence: CASSKEEFTDTQYF.

V gene TRBV28 combines with J gene TRBJ1-2; TRBD1 agrees at 7 bases. CDR3 length: 15 amino acids. With 5 bases clipped from V and 4 bases from J, the junction kept 10 bases outside the gene matches. The germline gives CDR1 MDHEN, CDR2 SYDVKM. CDR3 nucleotide sequence: TGTGCCAGCAGTCGTCCTCCGGGACAGAGCTATGGCTACACCTTC. As protein: CASSRPPGQSYGYTF.

The chain carries TRBV12-3 or TRBV12-4 and TRBJ1-2; no clear D gene. The CDR3 loop spans 13 amino acids. Trimming shortened V by 3 bases and J by 3 bases, and 8 bases separated the two germline ends. In DNA form, the CDR3 reads TGTGCCAGCAGTTTTAGTGTGGACTATGGCTACACCTTC. Protein: CASSFSVDYGYTF.

This clonotype appeared a few times. The V call is TRBV4-3, the J call TRBJ1-2; 7 bases map to TRBD1. This CDR3 has 15 amino acids. In germline, CDR1 is LGHNA, CDR2 YSLEER. The junction had 5 bases not matched to a gene; V was cut back by 0 bases and J by 4 bases. The CDR3 sequence: CASSQETGPSYGYTF. CDR3 coding DNA: TGCGCCAGCAGCCAAGAGACAGGGCCCAGCTATGGCTACACCTTC.

The genes are TRBV7-3 and TRBJ2-2; D not resolved. Trimming took 1 base from V and 0 from J, leaving 9 bases between them. The CDR3 sequence is 16 residues long. Germline assignment: CDR1 SGHTA and CDR2 FQGTGA. The CDR3 is CASSLKALANTGELFF. CDR3 nucleotides: TGTGCCAGCAGCTTAAAGGCCCTGGCGAACACCGGGGAGCTGTTTTTT.

V gene TRBV24-1 combines with J gene TRBJ2-2; D possibly corresponds to TRBD1 (6 bases). This CDR3 has 16 amino acids. In germline, CDR1 is KGHDR, CDR2 SFDVKD. Trimming took off 4 bases at V and 4 bases at J, with 15 bases between the two ends. CDR3 nucleotides: TGTGCCACCAGTGACCAAGCCCTGGACAGCACCGGGGAGCTGTTTTTT. Its protein product is CATSDQALDSTGELFF.

This clonotype was counted between two and nine times. The rearrangement links TRBV7-9 to TRBJ1-6, with 12 bases that match TRBD1. Germline V gene data show CDR1 as SEHNR and CDR2 as FQNEAQ (reference sequence). There are 17 residues in the CDR3. Germline trimming cut 1 base from V and 5 bases from J; bases unmatched to any gene: 3. CDR3 sequence (DNA): TGTGCCAGCAGCTTAGTGGGACAGGGGGCACATAATTCACCCCTCCACTTT. It encodes CASSLVGQGAHNSPLHF.

This clonotype was seen only a few times. This chain joins TRBV19 and TRBJ2-5; D not resolved. The CDR3 length is 12 residues. Germline V lookup: CDR1 LNHDA, CDR2 SQIVND (reference sequence). Trimming removed 5 bases at V and 4 bases at J, with 8 bases between. CDR3 nucleotides: TGTGCCAGTAGTTCGAGTTCAGAGACCCAGTACTTC. Encoded protein: CASSSSSETQYF.

This clonotype was recorded a few times. The chain couples TRBV5-1 to TRBJ1-4, with D hard to call. V was trimmed by 5 bases and J by 3 bases, leaving 8 bases between them. The V gene's germline CDR1 is SGHRS and CDR2 YFSETQ. The CDR3 consists of 13 residues. The CDR3 nucleotides read TGCGCCAGCAGTCCTAGTTCTAATGAAAAACTGTTTTTT. Encoded protein: CASSPSSNEKLFF. Together with reference TRBV5-1 and TRBJ1-4, the CDR3 gives the full variable domain: KAGVTQTPRYLIKTRGQQVTLSCSPISGHRSVSWYQQTPGQGLQFLFEYFSETQRNKGNFPGRFSGRQFSNSRSEMNVSTLELGDSALYLCASSPSSNEKLFFGSGTQLSVL.

V is TRBV4-3 and J is TRBJ1-2, with 7 bases that match TRBD1. This CDR3 comprises 17 residues. Trimming removed 2 bases from V and 1 base from J; junction bases left unmatched: 10. Germline V gene lookup returns CDR1 LGHNA and CDR2 YSLEER. CDR3 sequence: CASSQSPRDSGNYGYTF. CDR3 nucleotide sequence: TGCGCCAGCAGCCAATCACCCCGGGACAGCGGTAACTATGGCTACACCTTC.

This clonotype was observed a few times. The rearrangement joins TRBV20-1 to TRBJ1-2, with D unclear. There are 12 residues in the CDR3. The V and J ends lost 4 bases and 4 bases respectively, with 10 bases between them. CDR1 and CDR2 (germline): DFQATT, SNEGSKA (reference sequence). The CDR3: CSAKLVVYGYTF. Here the CDR3 DNA reads TGCAGTGCTAAGTTAGTCGTCTATGGCTACACCTTC.

The chain links TRBV4-3 to TRBJ1-6; 10 bases align to TRBD1. The CDR3 totals 18 residues. Germline lookup yields CDR1 LGHNA and CDR2 YSLEER. V was pared by 1 base and J by 4 bases, with 7 bases of the junction left unmatched. CDR3 bases: TGCGCCAGCAGCCAAGCGCTAGGACAGGGGGGGTATAATTCACCCCTCCACTTT. It is translated as CASSQALGQGGYNSPLHF.

This clonotype was observed many times. The chain links TRBV15 to TRBJ1-1; D is ambiguous. The V end lost 1 base, the J end lost 2 bases, and 11 bases lay between the germline ends. This CDR3 contains 15 residues. Germline V gene sequence: CDR1 LNHNV, CDR2 YYDKDF (reference sequence). CDR3 bases: TGTGCCACCAGCAGAGGCAACAGCCTAAACACTGAAGCTTTCTTT. Amino acids: CATSRGNSLNTEAFF.

This clonotype was counted ten times or more. One end of the junction varies from germline; a read error may be responsible. The V call is TRBV14, the J call TRBJ2-7; TRBD1 aligns across 7 bases. Germline V lookup: CDR1 SGHDN, CDR2 FVKESK. The CDR3 runs to 11 residues. This CDR3 reads CASSQGRGQAF. The CDR3 region has the DNA TGTGCCAGCAGCCAAGGAAGGGGGCAGGCCTTC.

The chain combines TRBV6-2 or TRBV6-3 with TRBJ2-3; D is possibly TRBD2 (5 bases). The germline V gene encodes CDR1 MNHEY and CDR2 SVGEGT. Trimming cost V 5 bases and J 0 bases, with 18 bases left between them. CDR3 size: 17 residues. CDR3 sequence reads: CASSPPRGRASTDTQYF. CDR3 sequence (DNA): TGTGCCAGCAGTCCTCCTCGCGGGCGAGCTAGCACAGATACGCAGTATTTT.